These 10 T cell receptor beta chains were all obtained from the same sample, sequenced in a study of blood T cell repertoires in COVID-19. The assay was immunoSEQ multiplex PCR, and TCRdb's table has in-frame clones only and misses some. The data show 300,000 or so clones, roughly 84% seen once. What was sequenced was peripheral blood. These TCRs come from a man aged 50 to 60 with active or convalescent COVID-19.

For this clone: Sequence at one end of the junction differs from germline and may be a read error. The chain's CDR3 is CASSLARDSGNTIYF. The CDR3 DNA reads as TGTGCCAGCAGCCTAGCCAGGGACTCTGGAAACACCATATATTTT. The chain uses TRBV7-9 and TRBJ1-3; TRBD1 might be the D (5 bases). The CDR3 runs 15 residues. Per the germline V gene, CDR1 is SEHNR and CDR2 is FQNEAQ (reference sequence).

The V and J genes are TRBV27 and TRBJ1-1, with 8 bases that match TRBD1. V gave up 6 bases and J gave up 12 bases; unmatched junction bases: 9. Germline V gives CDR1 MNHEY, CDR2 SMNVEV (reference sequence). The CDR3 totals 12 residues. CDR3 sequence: CASSSLRGPTFF. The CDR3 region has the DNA TGTGCCAGCAGCTCCCTCAGGGGGCCAACTTTCTTT.

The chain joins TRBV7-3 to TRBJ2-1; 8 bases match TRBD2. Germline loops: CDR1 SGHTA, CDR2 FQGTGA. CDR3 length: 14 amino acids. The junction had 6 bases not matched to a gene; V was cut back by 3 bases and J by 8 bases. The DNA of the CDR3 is TGTGCCAGCAGCTTGGAGACTAGCGCAGATGAGCAGTTCTTC. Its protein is CASSLETSADEQFF.

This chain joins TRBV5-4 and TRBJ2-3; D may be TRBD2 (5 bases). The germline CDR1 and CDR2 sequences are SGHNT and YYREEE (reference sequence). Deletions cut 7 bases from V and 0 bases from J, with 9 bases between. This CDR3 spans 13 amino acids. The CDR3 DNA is TGTGCCAGCTCCGGGGTAAGCACAGATACGCAGTATTTT. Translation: CASSGVSTDTQYF.

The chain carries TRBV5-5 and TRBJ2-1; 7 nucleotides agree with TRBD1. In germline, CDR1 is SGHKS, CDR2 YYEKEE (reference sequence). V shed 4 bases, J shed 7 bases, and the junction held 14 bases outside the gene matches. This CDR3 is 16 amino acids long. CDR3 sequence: CASSQRQGLSPNEQFF. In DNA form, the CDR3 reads TGTGCCAGCAGCCAAAGACAGGGTCTTTCGCCAAATGAGCAGTTCTTC.

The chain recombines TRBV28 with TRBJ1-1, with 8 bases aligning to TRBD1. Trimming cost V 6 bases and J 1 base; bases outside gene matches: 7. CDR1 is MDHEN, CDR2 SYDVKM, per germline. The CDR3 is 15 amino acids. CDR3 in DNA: TGTGCCAGCAGCTCCATAGGGACAGGGAACACTGAAGCTTTCTTT. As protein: CASSSIGTGNTEAFF.

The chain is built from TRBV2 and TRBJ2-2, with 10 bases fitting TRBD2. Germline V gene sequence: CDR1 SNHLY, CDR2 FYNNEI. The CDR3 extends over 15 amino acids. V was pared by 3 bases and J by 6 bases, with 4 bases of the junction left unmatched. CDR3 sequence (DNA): TGTGCCAGCAGTGACAGCGGGAGGGGTTCCGGGGAGCTGTTTTTT. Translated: CASSDSGRGSGELFF.

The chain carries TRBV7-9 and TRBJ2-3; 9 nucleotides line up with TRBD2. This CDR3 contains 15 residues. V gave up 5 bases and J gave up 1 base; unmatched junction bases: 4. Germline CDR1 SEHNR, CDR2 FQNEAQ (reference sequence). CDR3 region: CASSRGGGGTDTQYF. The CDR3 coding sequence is TGTGCCAGCAGCAGAGGCGGGGGGGGCACAGATACGCAGTATTTT.

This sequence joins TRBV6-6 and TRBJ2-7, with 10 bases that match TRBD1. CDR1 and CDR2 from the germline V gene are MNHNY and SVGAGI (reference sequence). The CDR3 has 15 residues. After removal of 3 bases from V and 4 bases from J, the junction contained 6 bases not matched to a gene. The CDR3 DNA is TGTGCCAGCAGTTATCGACAGGGGGCGGCTTACGAGCAGTACTTC. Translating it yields CASSYRQGAAYEQYF.

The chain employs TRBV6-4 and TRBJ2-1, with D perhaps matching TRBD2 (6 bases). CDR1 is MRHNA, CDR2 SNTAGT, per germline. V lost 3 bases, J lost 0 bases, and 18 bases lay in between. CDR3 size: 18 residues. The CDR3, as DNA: TGTGCCAGCAGTGAAATCATCTCCGGGGGAAGCTCCTACAATGAGCAGTTCTTC. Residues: CASSEIISGGSSYNEQFF.